The 26 T cell receptor beta chains below come from one sample, sequenced in a study of blood T cell repertoires in COVID-19. Generated by immunoSEQ multiplex PCR, the TCRdb table keeps only in-frame clones and is missing some. The table includes about 200,000 clones, under 80% detected once. The sample comprised PBMCs or T cells enriched from blood (not recorded which). These receptors came from a woman aged 50 to 60 with acute COVID-19.

This sequence joins TRBV10-3 and TRBJ1-5, with 12 bases lining up with TRBD1. This CDR3 has 17 residues. Germline assignment: CDR1 ENHRY and CDR2 SYGVKD. V was clipped by 11 bases and J by 3 bases; unmatched bases: 14. CDR3 in amino acids: CAASGTGGLNNNQPQHF. The CDR3 coding sequence is TGTGCCGCATCCGGGACAGGGGGCCTTAATAACAATCAGCCCCAGCATTTT.

This chain joins TRBV4-3 and TRBJ2-1, with 8 bases that match TRBD1. CDR1 is LGHNA, CDR2 YSLEER, per germline. The CDR3 consists of 16 residues. Unmatched junction bases numbered 7, after V lost 1 base and J lost 5 bases. In nucleotides, the CDR3 is TGCGCCAGCAGCCAAGGACGACAGGGGATAAACAATGAGCAGTTCTTC. This translates into CASSQGRQGINNEQFF.

This rearrangement joins TRBV18 to TRBJ1-4; D is perhaps TRBD1 (6 bases). Germline assignment: CDR1 KGHSH and CDR2 LQKENI. V lost 5 bases and J lost 10, with 14 bases in between. The CDR3 runs to 13 residues. CDR3 coding DNA: TGTGCCAGCTCAGACGACGGGACACCAAAACTGTTTTTT. Translation gives CASSDDGTPKLFF.

The rearrangement links TRBV10-2 to TRBJ1-5; unclear D gene. This CDR3 spans 13 amino acids. Germline V lookup: CDR1 WSHSY, CDR2 SAAADI. V was cut by 7 bases and J by 0 bases, with 7 bases left in between. CDR3: CASMIGSNQPQHF. As DNA, the CDR3 is TGCGCCAGCATGATCGGTAGCAATCAGCCCCAGCATTTT.

This clone showed up just a few times. The genes are TRBV7-2 and TRBJ2-1, with D possibly matching TRBD1 (5 bases). This CDR3 is 15 amino acids long. V lost 2 bases and J 6 bases, leaving 14 bases between the germline ends. Germline V gene data show CDR1 as SGHTA and CDR2 as FQGNSA. The CDR3 sequence: CASSLRQPLFNEQFF. The CDR3 DNA is TGTGCCAGCAGCTTAAGACAGCCGTTATTCAATGAGCAGTTCTTC.

DNA for the CDR3: TGTGCCAGCAGCTTATTCCGTTCCACCGGGGAGCTGTTTTTT. It specifies CASSLFRSTGELFF. The chain joins TRBV7-2 to TRBJ2-2; the D is unclear. The CDR3 length is 14 residues. V lost 2 bases, J lost 4 bases, and 8 bases lay in between. Germline V CDR1 and CDR2: SGHTA, FQGNSA.

This clone was observed a few times. The chain links TRBV5-4 to TRBJ1-2, with 7 bases matching TRBD1. CDR1 is SGHNT, CDR2 YYREEE, per germline (reference sequence). With 6 bases clipped from V and 0 bases from J, the junction kept 14 bases outside the gene matches. CDR3 size: 17 residues. The DNA of the CDR3 is TGTGCCAGCACCCACTCCGGACAGGAAAGAGCTAACTATGGCTACACCTTC. This translates into CASTHSGQERANYGYTF.

This clone occurred a few times. CDR3 DNA: TGTGCCAGCAGCGTAGCTTCAGATACGCAGTATTTT. Protein sequence: CASSVASDTQYF. The V call is TRBV9, the J call TRBJ2-3; D is uncertain. Germline assignment: CDR1 SGDLS and CDR2 YYNGEE. The V gene lost 0 bases and the J gene lost 4 bases, with 3 bases spanning the gap. The CDR3 is made up of 12 amino acids.

The chain recombines TRBV5-4 with TRBJ1-2; 7 bases match TRBD1. V dropped 4 bases and J dropped 3; count of bases not matched to a gene: 6. Looked up from germline, CDR1 is SGHNT and CDR2 is YYREEE (reference sequence). The CDR3 length is 14 residues. CDR3 DNA sequence: TGTGCCAGCAGCGGAAGGGACAGCTACTATGGCTACACCTTC. Translated, it gives CASSGRDSYYGYTF.

V and J are TRBV2 and TRBJ2-5, with a possible D match to TRBD1 (6 bases). This CDR3 contains 15 residues. CDR1 and CDR2 from the germline V gene are SNHLY and FYNNEI. The V end was cut by 10 bases, the J end by 3 bases, with 21 bases between. As DNA, the CDR3 is TGTGCCACTAACCGCAGGGGCGGCTTAGAAGAGACCCAGTACTTC. Residues: CATNRRGGLEETQYF.

V gene TRBV5-4 combines with J gene TRBJ2-6; 7 nucleotides align to TRBD2. V trimming: 4 bases; J trimming: 0 bases; junction bases outside the gene matches: 7. The length of the CDR3 is 17 residues. Germline CDR1 reads SGHNT; CDR2 reads YYREEE (reference sequence). This CDR3 reads CASSRSSGSSGANVLTF. Written as DNA, the CDR3 is TGTGCCAGCAGCCGATCTAGCGGAAGCTCTGGGGCCAACGTCCTGACTTTC.

V usage is TRBV28 and J usage is TRBJ1-1; tentatively, D is TRBD1 (6 bases). Trimming took off 6 bases at V and 1 base at J, with 9 bases between the two ends. The CDR3 sequence is 13 residues long. Germline lookup yields CDR1 MDHEN and CDR2 SYDVKM. The CDR3 region has the DNA TGTGCCAGCAGGGCGACAGGGAACACTGAAGCTTTCTTT. Residues: CASRATGNTEAFF.

The J gene is TRBJ1-3, the V gene TRBV2; no clear D. The CDR3 spans 13 residues. CDR1 and CDR2 (germline): SNHLY, FYNNEI. V was pared by 6 bases and J by 5 bases, with 11 bases between. The DNA for the CDR3 is TGTGCCAGCAGCGCAGGTACCAGAAACACCATATATTTT. It translates to CASSAGTRNTIYF.

This clone came up a few times. The chain uses TRBV5-4 and TRBJ1-1; TRBD1 matches 7 bases. The CDR3 loop spans 15 amino acids. The junction had 10 bases not matched to a gene; V was cut back by 4 bases and J by 4 bases. Germline CDR1 and CDR2: SGHNT and YYREEE (reference sequence). CDR3 amino acids: CASSQSGTVVTEAFF. In DNA form, the CDR3 reads TGTGCCAGCAGCCAATCCGGGACAGTTGTCACTGAAGCTTTCTTT. Together with reference TRBV5-4 and TRBJ1-1, the CDR3 gives the full variable domain: ETGVTQSPTHLIKTRGQQVTLRCSSQSGHNTVSWYQQALGQGPQFIFQYYREEENGRGNFPPRFSGLQFPNYSSELNVNALELDDSALYLCASSQSGTVVTEAFFGQGTRLTVV.

The chain joins TRBV7-8 to TRBJ1-2; D call uncertain. Germline V gene lookup returns CDR1 SGHVS and CDR2 FQNEAQ. The CDR3 runs 15 residues. Between the trimmed V and J ends, which lost 1 base and 2 bases, there was a span of 11 bases. As DNA, the CDR3 is TGTGCCAGCAGCTTAGTTAGCGGATACAACTATGGCTACACCTTC. Its protein product is CASSLVSGYNYGYTF.

This chain joins TRBV6-5 and TRBJ2-1; D possibly corresponds to TRBD2 (7 bases). The CDR3 runs to 14 residues. Germline CDR1 and CDR2: MNHEY and SVGAGI. V lost 7 bases, J lost 5 bases, and 15 bases lay in between. The CDR3 nucleotides are TGTGCCAGCACCCCAGGGGACTATGACAATGAGCAGTTCTTC. Its protein is CASTPGDYDNEQFF.

This chain connects TRBV28 to TRBJ2-5; tentatively, D is TRBD2 (7 bases). Deletions cut 2 bases from V and 5 bases from J, with 12 bases between. The CDR3 loop spans 14 amino acids. The germline gives CDR1 MDHEN, CDR2 SYDVKM. CDR3 loop: CASSLRGAPETQYF. The CDR3 nucleotides read TGTGCCAGCAGTTTACGGGGGGCGCCGGAGACCCAGTACTTC.

This chain links TRBV6-2 or TRBV6-3 with TRBJ2-4; 7 bases are a match to TRBD1. CDR3 length equals 15 residues. CDR1 MNHEY and CDR2 SVGEGT come from the germline V gene. V shed 2 bases and J 6 bases; nucleotides not matched to a gene: 7. The CDR3, as DNA: TGTGCCAGCAGTTACCCCAGGGGGAATGGAAACATTCAGTACTTC. Translation: CASSYPRGNGNIQYF.

V is TRBV29-1 and J is TRBJ2-7, with D uncertain. CDR3 length: 14 residues. V was pared by 8 bases and J by 3 bases, with 20 bases between. Germline loops: CDR1 SQVTM, CDR2 ANQGSEA. The CDR3 here is CSSIQPLSGYEQYV. As DNA, the CDR3 is TGCAGCTCAATCCAACCTCTATCGGGCTACGAGCAGTACGTC.

This clone was found once. This chain connects TRBV24-1 to TRBJ2-3; D remains ambiguous. Germline V lookup: CDR1 KGHDR, CDR2 SFDVKD. V dropped 1 base and J dropped 0 bases, with 10 bases sitting between them. The CDR3 loop spans 16 amino acids. The CDR3 DNA follows: TGTGCCACCAGTGATTTTTCCGCTAGTAGCACAGATACGCAGTATTTT. Amino acids: CATSDFSASSTDTQYF.

This sequence joins TRBV7-2 and TRBJ1-1, with D tentatively TRBD1 (5 bases). V was cut by 5 bases and J by 1 base, with 14 bases left in between. CDR3 length: 15 residues. The germline V gene encodes CDR1 SGHTA and CDR2 FQGNSA. CDR3 sequence: CASSPTGQRNTEAFF. The CDR3 nucleotides read TGTGCCAGCAGCCCTACCGGACAACGGAACACTGAAGCTTTCTTT. The whole variable domain, remainder taken from reference TRBV7-2 and TRBJ1-1, is GAGVSQSPSNKVTEKGKDVELRCDPISGHTALYWYRQSLGQGLEFLIYFQGNSAPDKSGLPSDRFSAERTGGSVSTLTIQRTQQEDSAVYLCASSPTGQRNTEAFFGQGTRLTVV.

This chain's CDR3 is CASSPGPLPGDEQYV. DNA of the CDR3: TGCGCCAGCAGCCCGGGACCTCTCCCAGGGGACGAGCAGTACGTC. This rearrangement joins TRBV5-1 to TRBJ2-7; D perhaps matches TRBD1 (6 bases). V was clipped by 4 bases and J by 5 bases, with 19 bases between them. The V gene's germline CDR1 is SGHRS and CDR2 YFSETQ. This CDR3 is 15 amino acids long.

The J gene is TRBJ1-1, the V gene TRBV5-1; D unresolved. The CDR3 runs 14 residues. Trimming removed 4 bases at V and 4 bases at J, with 14 bases between. CDR1 is SGHRS, CDR2 YFSETQ, per germline. For the CDR3, the DNA is TGCGCCAGCAGCCGTCTTGGCGGGGTCACTGAAGCTTTCTTT. This encodes CASSRLGGVTEAFF.

This sequence joins TRBV28 and TRBJ1-1, with D perhaps matching TRBD1 (5 bases). Germline V gene data show CDR1 as MDHEN and CDR2 as SYDVKM. This CDR3 is built from 12 residues. V was cut by 6 bases and J by 1 base, with 6 bases left in between. DNA of the CDR3: TGTGCCAGCAGGGGGCAGAACACTGAAGCTTTCTTT. Protein product: CASRGQNTEAFF.

The rearrangement joins TRBV7-9 to TRBJ1-3; no definite D call. This CDR3 contains 14 residues. V lost 4 bases, J lost 2 bases, and 9 bases lay in between. Germline V CDR1 and CDR2: SEHNR, FQNEAQ (reference sequence). As DNA, the CDR3 is TGTGCCAGCAGCTGGAGGTCGGCTGGAAACACCATATATTTT. This gives the protein CASSWRSAGNTIYF.

The chain joins TRBV2 to TRBJ2-7; 7 nucleotides match TRBD1. Germline CDR1 SNHLY, CDR2 FYNNEI. V trimming: 4 bases; J trimming: 2 bases; junction bases outside the gene matches: 2. The CDR3 is made up of 13 amino acids. The chain's CDR3 is CASSGDSTYEQYV. The CDR3 nucleotides read TGTGCCAGCAGTGGGGACAGTACCTACGAGCAGTACGTC.